The rows below give T cell receptor beta chains drawn from one sample of a study of blood T cell repertoires in COVID-19. Measured with immunoSEQ multiplex PCR; TCRdb has only the in-frame clones, and not every one. The sample has 250,000 to 300,000 clones, around 78% seen once. The sample was peripheral blood. The receptor source for this set is a man aged 60 to 69 who had recovered from COVID-19. Each CDR3 is given with its conserved first and last residue. A D gene is named only where the DNA matches it firmly. Rows give clone size only sometimes, using once, few, many, or a class for an expanded clone.

cdr3_aa,cdr3_nt,d_call,v_call,clone_size,j_call
CASSRGQGVNTEAFF,TGCGCCAGCAGCCGGGGACAGGGGGTGAACACTGAAGCTTTCTTT,TRBD1,TRBV5-1,NA,TRBJ1-1
CASSYRGMAEAFF,TGTGCCAGCAGTTACAGGGGGATGGCTGAAGCTTTCTTT,NA,TRBV6-5,NA,TRBJ1-1
CATSDPQGPAGANVLTF,TGTGCCACCAGTGATCCACAGGGCCCGGCGGGGGCCAACGTCCTGACTTTC,NA,TRBV24-1,once,TRBJ2-6
CASSGQGPWGGNTIYF,TGTGCCAGCAGTGGACAGGGGCCGTGGGGTGGAAACACCATATATTTT,TRBD1,TRBV28,NA,TRBJ1-3
CASSESQMNTEAFF,TGCGCCAGCAGCGAGTCCCAAATGAACACTGAAGCTTTCTTT,NA,TRBV5-1,NA,TRBJ1-1
CASSFRDRGSTGELFF,TGTGCCAGCAGCTTCCGGGACAGGGGATCCACCGGGGAGCTGTTTTTT,TRBD1,TRBV7-6,few,TRBJ2-2
CAWRKADQETQYF,TGTGCCTGGAGAAAAGCGGACCAAGAGACCCAGTACTTC,NA,TRBV30,NA,TRBJ2-5
CASSAQGNTEAFF,TGTGCCAGCAGCGCACAGGGGAACACTGAAGCTTTCTTT,NA,TRBV7-9,NA,TRBJ1-1
CASSYRDRGFTGNTIYF,TGTGCCAGCAGCTACCGGGACAGGGGGTTTACTGGAAACACCATATATTTT,TRBD1,TRBV7-2,NA,TRBJ1-3
CASSWGTDASNTGELFF,TGCGCCAGCAGCTGGGGGACAGACGCTTCGAACACCGGGGAGCTGTTTTTT,TRBD1,TRBV5-1,NA,TRBJ2-2
CASSGDANYGYTF,TGCGCCAGCTCAGGCGACGCTAACTATGGCTACACCTTC,NA,TRBV5-1,NA,TRBJ1-2
CASNRAGDYNEQFF,TGTGCCAGCAACCGCGCGGGGGACTACAATGAGCAGTTCTTC,TRBD2,TRBV6-5,NA,TRBJ2-1
CASSSTGNYGYTF,TGTGCCAGCAGTTCTACAGGGAACTATGGCTACACCTTC,NA,TRBV7-9,NA,TRBJ1-2
CASSLMGQAGGETQYF,TGTGCCAGCAGTTTAATGGGACAGGCTGGTGGGGAGACCCAGTACTTC,TRBD1,TRBV28,NA,TRBJ2-5
CASSGAGGNNEQFF,TGTGCCAGCAGTGGTGCGGGGGGGAACAATGAGCAGTTCTTC,TRBD2,TRBV5-4,NA,TRBJ2-1
CASSHSGSNQPQHF,TGTGCCAGCAGCCACTCAGGGAGCAATCAGCCCCAGCATTTT,NA,TRBV3-1/TRBV3-2,NA,TRBJ1-5
CASSNSGNTGELFF,TGTGCCAGCAGTAATAGCGGGAACACCGGGGAGCTGTTTTTT,NA,TRBV6-5,NA,TRBJ2-2
CASSTPPTNEKLFF,TGTGCCAGTAGTACCCCTCCAACTAATGAAAAACTGTTTTTT,NA,TRBV19,NA,TRBJ1-4
CASSQDWTGWTQYF,TGCGCCAGCAGCCAAGATTGGACAGGGTGGACCCAGTACTTC,TRBD1,TRBV4-1,NA,TRBJ2-5
CASSLTGLSTGELFF,TGTGCCAGCAGCTTGACGGGTTTGAGCACCGGGGAGCTGTTTTTT,NA,TRBV7-3,NA,TRBJ2-2
CASPADGPSGSDEQFF,TGTGCCAGTCCCGCCGACGGACCTAGCGGGAGCGATGAGCAGTTCTTC,TRBD2,TRBV7-8,NA,TRBJ2-1
CASSRSGRENEQFF,TGTGCCAGCAGTCGTAGCGGGAGGGAGAATGAGCAGTTCTTC,TRBD2,TRBV27,NA,TRBJ2-1
CASSSQGGNQPQHF,TGTGCCAGCAGCTCACAGGGCGGGAATCAGCCCCAGCATTTT,NA,TRBV7-8,NA,TRBJ1-5
CASSLAPLQPGQGTGELFF,TGTGCCAGCAGCTTAGCCCCGCTCCAACCGGGACAGGGAACCGGGGAGCTGTTTTTT,TRBD1,TRBV7-9,NA,TRBJ2-2
CASSPSIGVSNQPQHF,TGTGCCAGCAGTCCAAGTATAGGGGTTAGCAATCAGCCCCAGCATTTT,NA,TRBV28,few,TRBJ1-5
CASSSVEAGSYNEQFF,TGTGCCAGCAGTTCCGTGGAGGCGGGCTCCTACAATGAGCAGTTCTTC,NA,TRBV28,NA,TRBJ2-1
CASSQQGVWESYNSPLHF,TGTGCCAGCAGTCAACAGGGGGTGTGGGAATCCTATAATTCACCCCTCCACTTT,TRBD1,TRBV6-2/TRBV6-3,NA,TRBJ1-6
CASSPRGLAGGPDEQFF,TGTGCCAGCTCACCGAGGGGACTAGCGGGGGGGCCGGATGAGCAGTTCTTC,TRBD2,TRBV18,NA,TRBJ2-1
CASNWGENSPLHF,TGTGCCAGCAATTGGGGGGAGAATTCACCCCTCCACTTT,NA,TRBV6-5,NA,TRBJ1-6
CASSIGGQGGTGELFF,TGTGCCAGCAGCATAGGTGGCCAGGGAGGCACCGGGGAGCTGTTTTTT,NA,TRBV13,once,TRBJ2-2
CASSPNLASGANVLTF,TGTGCCAGCAGCCCCAACCTAGCGTCTGGGGCCAACGTCCTGACTTTC,NA,TRBV11-3,NA,TRBJ2-6